Listed here is a single TCR beta chain. No antigen is known for it. This sample is drawn from a study of OX40 agonist ivuxolimab in advanced cancers. Study at large: Dose-escalation patients suffered from hepatocellular carcinoma, melanoma, renal cell or head and neck cancer. At roughly 83% male, the cohort had a mean age of around 56 years, ranging from about 20 to 80.

Overall study findings and caveats: The antigens recognized by the expanded peripheral T cells, that is their antigen specificity, were not determined. There were also nonresponders showing low normalized T-cell clonal expansion.

V was pared by 2 bases and J by 2 bases, with 4 bases of the junction left unmatched. Germline V gene sequence: CDR1 SGDLS, CDR2 YYNGEE. CDR3 size: 15 residues. Using immunoSEQ multiplex PCR, the repertoire was profiled, and TCRdb retains in-frame clones only, with some absent. This table holds over 70,000 clones, around nine tenths found once. The rearrangement joins TRBV9 to TRBJ2-3; TRBD2 matches at 8 bases. The material sequenced was CD4+ or CD8+ T cells sorted from blood, taken in a trial of the OX40 agonist ivuxolimab. The receptor comes from an adult with an advanced solid tumor such as melanoma, head and neck, liver or kidney cancer. The CDR3 coding sequence is TGTGCCAGCAGCGTTTTAGCGGGGCCCACAGATACGCAGTATTTT. Translating gives CASSVLAGPTDTQYF.